The 18 T cell receptor beta chains presented below share a single source sample, sequenced in a study of shared clonotypes between healthy human individuals (dated by TCRdb to 2020 to 2021). The protocol used for the library was the immunoSEQ multiplex PCR assay. TCRdb obtained this table from immuneACCESS and retained in-frame rearrangements with V and J assigned. These tables miss some clones; where compared with another copy, unresolved V genes account for less than half of the shortfall, and the remainder is unexplained. The sample yields about 1 million clones; under 80% were counted once. The ten largest make up over 1.3% of the sample. Sequenced material: memory CD4+ T cells sorted from blood. In the paper's terms, the cell subset or site label means: CD45RA-negative fraction. The receptors derive from a young man in good health.

The chain couples TRBV11-2 to TRBJ2-7; D is perhaps TRBD2 (5 bases). Per the germline V gene, CDR1 is SGHAT and CDR2 is FQNNGV. CDR3 length: 13 amino acids. Trimming removed 5 bases from V and 3 bases from J, with 11 bases in between. As DNA, the CDR3 is TGTGCCAGCAGCGGACCGGGATTCTACGAGCAGTACTTC. Amino acid sequence: CASSGPGFYEQYF.

The chain carries TRBV29-1 and TRBJ2-5, with unresolved D. Germline V lookup: CDR1 SQVTM, CDR2 ANQGSEA. V shed 8 bases and J shed 2 bases, with 12 bases lying between them. The CDR3 totals 12 residues. DNA of the CDR3: TGCAGCACTCCGAGTGGGCAAGAGACCCAGTACTTC. Its translation: CSTPSGQETQYF.

The rearrangement joins TRBV29-1 to TRBJ1-1; no definite D call. The CDR3 length is 12 residues. CDR1 and CDR2 (germline): SQVTM, ANQGSEA. V was trimmed by 4 bases and J by 5 bases, leaving 11 bases between them. CDR3 protein: CSVAVQRTEAFF. The CDR3 nucleotides read TGCAGCGTTGCTGTCCAGAGGACTGAAGCTTTCTTT.

The chain recombines TRBV6-5 with TRBJ1-6; 9 nucleotides agree with TRBD1. The CDR3 consists of 14 residues. Germline loops: CDR1 MNHEY, CDR2 SVGAGI. The V segment lost 6 bases and the J segment 11 bases; nucleotides outside the gene matches: 8. CDR3 DNA sequence: TGTGCCAGCAGCCCCGGGACAGGGTTTCCACCCCTCCACTTT. This sequence encodes CASSPGTGFPPLHF.

The chain links TRBV5-1 to TRBJ2-2; D not resolved. There are 16 residues in the CDR3. Germline V gene lookup returns CDR1 SGHRS and CDR2 YFSETQ. Trimming stripped 7 bases from V and 0 bases from J, with 16 bases between. CDR3 region: CASHATGYANTGELFF. Here the CDR3 DNA reads TGCGCCAGCCATGCTACCGGATACGCGAACACCGGGGAGCTGTTTTTT.

This chain connects TRBV6-6 to TRBJ2-7, with D possibly being TRBD1 (6 bases). The CDR3 is 15 residues long. V was clipped by 4 bases and J by 2 bases, with 15 bases between them. Germline V gene lookup returns CDR1 MNHNY and CDR2 SVGAGI (reference sequence). In DNA, the CDR3 is TGTGCCAGCAGTTCCGGGGACACTCTCACCTACGAGCAGTACTTC. Its translation is CASSSGDTLTYEQYF.

V gene TRBV27 combines with J gene TRBJ2-7, with TRBD1 matching 8 bases. This CDR3 comprises 15 residues. The V segment lost 4 bases and the J segment 4 bases; nucleotides outside the gene matches: 9. CDR1 is MNHEY, CDR2 SMNVEV, per germline (reference sequence). CDR3 sequence: CASSSPGQGGYEQYF. DNA of the CDR3: TGTGCCAGCAGTTCACCCGGACAGGGTGGGTACGAGCAGTACTTC.

This clone was seen a few times. Other DNA sequences in this sample translate to the same CDR3. This chain connects TRBV19 to TRBJ1-1; 8 nucleotides agree with TRBD1. V lost 5 bases, J lost 0 bases, and 8 bases stayed unmatched. Germline V CDR1 and CDR2: LNHDA, SQIVND (reference sequence). This CDR3 has 16 amino acids. As DNA, the CDR3 is TGTGCCAGTAGTCTTTGGACAGGGCTATTGAACACTGAAGCTTTCTTT. As protein: CASSLWTGLLNTEAFF.

This chain connects TRBV30 to TRBJ1-4; D may be TRBD1 (6 bases). This CDR3 has 15 amino acids. Germline loops: CDR1 GTSNPN, CDR2 SVGIG (reference sequence). The V end was cut by 0 bases, the J end by 4 bases, with 12 bases between. CDR3 amino acids: CAWSVGTRVNEKLFF. In DNA form, the CDR3 reads TGTGCCTGGAGTGTGGGGACACGAGTTAATGAAAAACTGTTTTTT. Full variable domain (missing parts from reference TRBV30 and TRBJ1-4): SQTIHQWPATLVQPVGSPLSLECTVEGTSNPNLYWYRQAAGRGLQLLFYSVGIGQISSEVPQNLSASRPQDRQFILSSKKLLLSDSGFYLCAWSVGTRVNEKLFFGSGTQLSVL.

The genes are TRBV7-9 and TRBJ2-7; 9 bases fit TRBD1. CDR1 is SEHNR and CDR2 is FQNEAQ in the germline V gene (reference sequence). The length of the CDR3 is 14 residues. V gave up 4 bases and J gave up 5 bases; unmatched junction bases: 6. In DNA form, the CDR3 reads TGTGCCAGCAGCTCAGGACAGGGGAGCCACGAGCAGTACTTC. Its translation is CASSSGQGSHEQYF.

The chain has TRBV10-3 and TRBJ2-7; 7 bases fit TRBD1. Germline CDR1 reads ENHRY; CDR2 reads SYGVKD. V gave up 11 bases and J gave up 4 bases; unmatched junction bases: 14. The CDR3 spans 14 residues. The CDR3 sequence: CAAHPGTASYEQYF. As DNA, the CDR3 is TGTGCCGCCCATCCCGGGACAGCCTCTTACGAGCAGTACTTC.

The chain joins TRBV5-1 to TRBJ1-6, with D possibly TRBD1 on 6 matching bases. CDR3 size: 14 residues. Germline V lookup: CDR1 SGHRS, CDR2 YFSETQ. V was trimmed by 3 bases and J by 8 bases, leaving 12 bases between them. In nucleotides, the CDR3 is TGCGCCAGCAGCTCCGGACAGATAGATTCACCCCTCCACTTT. Translation: CASSSGQIDSPLHF.

This chain connects TRBV6-5 to TRBJ1-6; unclear D gene. The germline V and J ends were trimmed by 0 bases and 10 bases, with 16 bases remaining between them. This CDR3 has 16 amino acids. The germline V gene has CDR1 MNHEY and CDR2 SVGAGI. For the CDR3, the DNA is TGTGCCAGCAGTTACTCCTGGCGGGAATTGGGATCACCCCTCCACTTT. It translates to CASSYSWRELGSPLHF.

The chain employs TRBV7-9 and TRBJ2-7, with 9 bases that match TRBD2. Germline lookup yields CDR1 SEHNR and CDR2 FQNEAQ (reference sequence). After removal of 9 bases from V and 1 base from J, the junction contained 4 bases not matched to a gene. This CDR3 contains 13 residues. The CDR3 reads CASGLAGSYEQYF. CDR3 DNA: TGTGCCAGTGGGCTAGCGGGATCCTACGAGCAGTACTTC.

V and J are TRBV23-1 and TRBJ1-5; D remains ambiguous. TRBV23-1 counts as an open reading frame of uncertain function. CDR3 length: 19 amino acids. V lost 6 bases and J 0 bases, leaving 24 bases between the germline ends. This CDR3 is CASSPVGVPDFYSNQPQHF. CDR3 sequence (DNA): TGCGCCAGCAGCCCCGTTGGGGTCCCAGACTTTTATAGCAATCAGCCCCAGCATTTT.

This clone was detected many times. The rearrangement links TRBV2 to TRBJ1-2, with D possibly being TRBD1 (6 bases). V lost 1 base, J lost 1 base, and 10 bases lay in between. CDR1 and CDR2 from the germline V gene are SNHLY and FYNNEI. The CDR3 is made up of 15 amino acids. The DNA of the CDR3 is TGTGCCAGCAGTGAAGGATCAGGGGTTAACTATGGCTACACCTTC. As protein: CASSEGSGVNYGYTF.

This rearrangement joins TRBV5-1 to TRBJ2-1; 10 bases agree with TRBD1. Germline CDR1 is SGHRS and CDR2 is YFSETQ. The CDR3 consists of 16 residues. V dropped 0 bases and J dropped 8; count of bases not matched to a gene: 8. Written as DNA, the CDR3 is TGCGCCAGCAGCTTGGGGACCAGACAGGGGGCGGATGAGCAGTTCTTC. Translating gives CASSLGTRQGADEQFF.

The V gene is TRBV6-5, the J gene TRBJ2-3; the D is unclear. Trimming pared 7 bases from V and 4 bases from J, leaving 6 bases between. Looked up from germline, CDR1 is MNHEY and CDR2 is SVGAGI. This CDR3 has 11 residues. CDR3 sequence (DNA): TGTGCCAGCACGGCGGCAGATACGCAGTATTTT. The encoded protein is CASTAADTQYF.